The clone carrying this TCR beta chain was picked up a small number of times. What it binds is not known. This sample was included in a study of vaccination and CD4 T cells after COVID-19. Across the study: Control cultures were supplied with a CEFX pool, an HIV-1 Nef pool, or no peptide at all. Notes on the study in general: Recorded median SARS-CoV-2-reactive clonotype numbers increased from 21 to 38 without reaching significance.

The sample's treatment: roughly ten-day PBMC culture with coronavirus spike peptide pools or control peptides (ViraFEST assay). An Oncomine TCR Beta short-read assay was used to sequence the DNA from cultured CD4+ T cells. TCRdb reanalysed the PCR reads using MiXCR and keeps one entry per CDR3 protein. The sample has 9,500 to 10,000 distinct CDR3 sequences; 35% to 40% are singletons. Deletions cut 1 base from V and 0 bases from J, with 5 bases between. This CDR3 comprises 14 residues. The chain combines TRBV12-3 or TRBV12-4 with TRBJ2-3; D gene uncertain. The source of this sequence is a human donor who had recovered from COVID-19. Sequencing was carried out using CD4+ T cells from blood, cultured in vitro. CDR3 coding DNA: TGTGCCAGCAGTTTAGGGGCTAGCACAGATACGCAGTATTTT. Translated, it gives CASSLGASTDTQYF.